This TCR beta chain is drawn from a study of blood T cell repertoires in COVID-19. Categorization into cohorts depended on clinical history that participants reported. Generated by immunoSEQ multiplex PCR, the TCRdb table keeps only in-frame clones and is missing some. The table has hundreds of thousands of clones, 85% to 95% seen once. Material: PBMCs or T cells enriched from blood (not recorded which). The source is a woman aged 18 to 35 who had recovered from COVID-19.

The CDR3 sequence: CATSRPRGDTDTQYF. In DNA, the CDR3 is TGTGCCACCAGCAGGCCACGGGGGGATACAGATACGCAGTATTTT. V is TRBV15 and J is TRBJ2-3; 7 bases match TRBD2. Germline CDR1 and CDR2: LNHNV and YYDKDF (reference sequence). V lost 3 bases and J lost 3; bases outside the gene matches: 6. This CDR3 has 15 amino acids.